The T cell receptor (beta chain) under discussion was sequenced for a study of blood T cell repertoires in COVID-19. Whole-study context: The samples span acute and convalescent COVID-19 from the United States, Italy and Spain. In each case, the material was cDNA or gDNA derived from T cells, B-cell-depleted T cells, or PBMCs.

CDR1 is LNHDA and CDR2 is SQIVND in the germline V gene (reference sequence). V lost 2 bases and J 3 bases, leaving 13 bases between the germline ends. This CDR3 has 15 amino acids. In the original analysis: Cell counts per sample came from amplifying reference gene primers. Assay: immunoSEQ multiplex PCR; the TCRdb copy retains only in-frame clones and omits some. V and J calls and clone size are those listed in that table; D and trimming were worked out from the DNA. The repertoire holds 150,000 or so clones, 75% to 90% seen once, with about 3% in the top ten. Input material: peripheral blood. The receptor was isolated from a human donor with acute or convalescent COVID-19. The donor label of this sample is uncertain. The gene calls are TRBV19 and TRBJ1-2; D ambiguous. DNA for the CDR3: TGTGCCAGTAGTATAACCTTGGAGGGATACTATGGCTACACCTTC. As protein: CASSITLEGYYGYTF. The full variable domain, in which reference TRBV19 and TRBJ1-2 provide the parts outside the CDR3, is DGGITQSPKYLFRKEGQNVTLSCEQNLNHDAMYWYRQDPGQGLRLIYYSQIVNDFQKGDIAEGYSVSREKKESFPLTVTSAQKNPTAFYLCASSITLEGYYGYTFGSGTRLTVV.